This TCR beta chain stems from a study of a mutant IDH1 vaccine in newly diagnosed glioma. This CDR3 contains 13 residues. Germline CDR1 is MNHEY and CDR2 is SVGAGI. V was clipped by 8 bases and J by 13 bases; unmatched bases: 13. Assay used: immunoSEQ multiplex PCR; TCRdb lists only in-frame clones, some missing. This table has roughly 60,000 clones, roughly 84% appearing once. The sample's time point: week 23, last vaccination. A single vaccine dose contained 300 ug of mutant IDH1 20-mer peptide, and topical imiquimod was used with it. Comment on this clone: Its target is unknown.

The chain has TRBV6-5 and TRBJ1-2, with 10 nucleotides matching TRBD1. This clonotype was obtained from a man aged 25-40 years with glioma. Sequencing was performed on PBMCs, taken from a glioma patient whose treatment included an IDH1 peptide vaccine. CDR3 loop: CASSNSPGQGCTF. DNA for the CDR3: TGTGCCAGCTCGAACTCGCCGGGACAGGGGTGCACCTTC.